This passage covers 7 T cell receptor beta chains from one sample sequenced in a study of cytomegalovirus exposure and HLA in healthy donors. In the PCR, 60 Vbeta and 13 Jbeta primers were used. Sequencing was performed with immunoSEQ multiplex PCR; in TCRdb, only in-frame clones are kept and a portion is missing. The table has about 120,000 clones, around 81% seen once. What was sequenced was PBMCs. The source of these receptors is a woman aged 30 to 39 in good health and CMV-seronegative.

A word on this clone: The same CDR3 can be traced to other DNA sequences in this sample. This rearrangement joins TRBV20-1 to TRBJ1-2, with 7 nucleotides matching TRBD1. Trimming cost V 2 bases and J 8 bases; bases outside gene matches: 2. Germline V gene data show CDR1 as DFQATT and CDR2 as SNEGSKA (reference sequence). The CDR3 totals 11 residues. The CDR3 sequence is CSARQGGGYTF. The CDR3 region has the DNA TGCAGTGCTAGACAGGGGGGAGGCTACACCTTC.

The rearrangement joins TRBV6-5 to TRBJ2-1; the D gene is possibly TRBD1 (6 bases). CDR1 MNHEY and CDR2 SVGAGI come from the germline V gene. V lost 0 bases, J lost 10 bases, and 7 bases lay in between. This CDR3 has 12 amino acids. The CDR3 nucleotides read TGTGCCAGCAGTTACTCCGGGACAGAGCAGTTCTTC. Its translation is CASSYSGTEQFF.

The rearrangement joins TRBV11-2 to TRBJ1-4, with D hard to call. CDR3 size: 16 residues. CDR1 is SGHAT, CDR2 FQNNGV, per germline. V was pared by 0 bases and J by 3 bases, with 11 bases between. DNA of the CDR3: TGTGCCAGCAGCTTAGATCTCTCCGGGGCTAATGAAAAACTGTTTTTT. Translated, it gives CASSLDLSGANEKLFF. Complete variable domain (other parts from reference TRBV11-2 and TRBJ1-4): EAGVAQSPRYKIIEKRQSVAFWCNPISGHATLYWYQQILGQGPKLLIQFQNNGVVDDSQLPKDRFSAERLKGVDSTLKIQPAKLEDSAVYLCASSLDLSGANEKLFFGSGTQLSVL.

V gene TRBV7-9 combines with J gene TRBJ2-7; no clear D. V lost 1 base and J 5 bases, leaving 6 bases between the germline ends. The CDR3 sequence is 12 residues long. Germline-derived CDR1 and CDR2 are SEHNR and FQNEAQ (reference sequence). The CDR3: CASSLGDNEQYF. CDR3 coding DNA: TGTGCCAGCAGCTTAGGCGACAACGAGCAGTACTTC.

The V call is TRBV6-4, the J call TRBJ1-6, with TRBD1 identical over 7 bases. Germline loops: CDR1 MRHNA, CDR2 SNTAGT. The J segment lost 5 bases and the V segment lost 9 bases, leaving 13 bases of the junction unmatched. CDR3 length: 16 residues. The CDR3 DNA reads as TGTGCCAGGATTGCGGTAGGGGGCATCAATAATTCACCCCTCCACTTT. Protein sequence: CARIAVGGINNSPLHF.

This clone was seen only once. Its ends do not fully match the called genes, so a read error is possible. This chain connects TRBV7-9 to TRBJ2-5; TRBD1 is a possible D gene (8 bases). CDR1 SEHNR and CDR2 FQNEAQ come from the germline V gene (reference sequence). The CDR3 extends over 14 amino acids. CDR3: CSSSIIQGGETQYF. Here the CDR3 DNA reads TGTTCCAGCAGCATAATACAGGGGGGGGAGACCCAGTACTTC.

The chain employs TRBV2 and TRBJ1-5, with D maybe TRBD1 (5 bases). CDR1 and CDR2 from the germline V gene are SNHLY and FYNNEI. This CDR3 has 14 amino acids. V lost 4 bases, J lost 4 bases, and 11 bases lay in between. In DNA form, the CDR3 reads TGTGCCAGCAGTGGGGTCGGGGGGAATCAGCCCCAGCATTTT. It codes for CASSGVGGNQPQHF.